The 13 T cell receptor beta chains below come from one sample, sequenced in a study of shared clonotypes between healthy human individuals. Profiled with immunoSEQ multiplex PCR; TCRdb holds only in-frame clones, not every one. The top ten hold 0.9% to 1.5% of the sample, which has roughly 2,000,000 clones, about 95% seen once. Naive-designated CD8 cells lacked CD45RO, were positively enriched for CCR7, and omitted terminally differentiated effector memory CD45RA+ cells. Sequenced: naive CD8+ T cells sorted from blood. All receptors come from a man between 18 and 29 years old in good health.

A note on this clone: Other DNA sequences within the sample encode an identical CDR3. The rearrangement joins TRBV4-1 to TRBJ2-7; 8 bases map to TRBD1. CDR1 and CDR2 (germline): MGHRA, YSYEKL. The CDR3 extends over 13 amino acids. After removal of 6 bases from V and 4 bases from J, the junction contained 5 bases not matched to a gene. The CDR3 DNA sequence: TGCGCCAGCAGTCCCGACAGGGGATACGAGCAGTACTTC. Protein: CASSPDRGYEQYF.

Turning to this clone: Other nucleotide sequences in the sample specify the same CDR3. CDR3 DNA: TGTGCCAGCAGCTTGGGGACTGCCTACGAGCAGTACTTC. Translated: CASSLGTAYEQYF. The chain has TRBV7-9 and TRBJ2-7, with D maybe TRBD2 (6 bases). Germline values: CDR1 SEHNR, CDR2 FQNEAQ (reference sequence). V lost 3 bases and J lost 2, with 8 bases in between. The CDR3 length is 13 residues.

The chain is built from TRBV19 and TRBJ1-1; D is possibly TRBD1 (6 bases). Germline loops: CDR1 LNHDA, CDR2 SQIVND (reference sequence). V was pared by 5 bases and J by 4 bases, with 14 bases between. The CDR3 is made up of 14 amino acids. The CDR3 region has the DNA TGTGCCAGTAGTTTACAGGGTCTGGGCACTGAAGCTTTCTTT. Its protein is CASSLQGLGTEAFF.

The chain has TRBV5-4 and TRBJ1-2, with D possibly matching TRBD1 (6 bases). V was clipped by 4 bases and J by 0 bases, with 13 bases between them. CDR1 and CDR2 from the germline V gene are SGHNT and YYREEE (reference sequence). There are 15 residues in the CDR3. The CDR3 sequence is CASSLNREANYGYTF. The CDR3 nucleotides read TGTGCCAGCAGCCTAAACAGGGAAGCTAACTATGGCTACACCTTC.

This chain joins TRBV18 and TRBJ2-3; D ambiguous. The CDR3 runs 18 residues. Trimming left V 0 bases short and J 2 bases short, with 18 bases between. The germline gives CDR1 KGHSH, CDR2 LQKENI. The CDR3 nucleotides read TGTGCCAGCTCACCACCATTGGAGTTAGCTGGAATCACAGATACGCAGTATTTT. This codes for CASSPPLELAGITDTQYF.

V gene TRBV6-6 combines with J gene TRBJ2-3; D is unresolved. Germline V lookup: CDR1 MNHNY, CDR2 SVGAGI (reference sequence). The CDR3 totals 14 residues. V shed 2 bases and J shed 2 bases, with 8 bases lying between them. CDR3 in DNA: TGTGCCAGCAGTTACGTCGCCGACACAGATACGCAGTATTTT. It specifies CASSYVADTDTQYF.

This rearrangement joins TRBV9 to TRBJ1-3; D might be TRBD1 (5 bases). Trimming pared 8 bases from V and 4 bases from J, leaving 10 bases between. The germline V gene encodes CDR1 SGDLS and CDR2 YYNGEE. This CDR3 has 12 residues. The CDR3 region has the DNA TGTGCCAGTCAGGGCCTCGGAAACACCATATATTTT. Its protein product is CASQGLGNTIYF.

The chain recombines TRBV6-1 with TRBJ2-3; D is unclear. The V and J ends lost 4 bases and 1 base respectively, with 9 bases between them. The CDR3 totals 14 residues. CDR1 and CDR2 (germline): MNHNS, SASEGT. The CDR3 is CASSVGVGTDTQYF. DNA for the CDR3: TGTGCCAGCAGTGTTGGGGTAGGCACAGATACGCAGTATTTT.

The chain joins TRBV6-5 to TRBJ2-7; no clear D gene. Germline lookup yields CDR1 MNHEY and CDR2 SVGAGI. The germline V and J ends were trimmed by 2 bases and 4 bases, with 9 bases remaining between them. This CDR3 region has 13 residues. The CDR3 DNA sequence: TGTGCCAGCAGTTACGCCCTGGGATACGAGCAGTACTTC. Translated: CASSYALGYEQYF.

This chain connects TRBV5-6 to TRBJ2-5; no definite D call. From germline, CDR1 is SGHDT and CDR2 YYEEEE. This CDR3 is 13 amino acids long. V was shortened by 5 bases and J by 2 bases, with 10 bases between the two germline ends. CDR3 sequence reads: CASSPGHQETQYF. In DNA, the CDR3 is TGTGCCAGCAGTCCCGGCCATCAAGAGACCCAGTACTTC. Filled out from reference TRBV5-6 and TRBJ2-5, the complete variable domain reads DAGVTQSPTHLIKTRGQQVTLRCSPKSGHDTVSWYQQALGQGPQFIFQYYEEEERQRGNFPDRFSGHQFPNYSSELNVNALLLGDSALYLCASSPGHQETQYFGPGTRLLVL.

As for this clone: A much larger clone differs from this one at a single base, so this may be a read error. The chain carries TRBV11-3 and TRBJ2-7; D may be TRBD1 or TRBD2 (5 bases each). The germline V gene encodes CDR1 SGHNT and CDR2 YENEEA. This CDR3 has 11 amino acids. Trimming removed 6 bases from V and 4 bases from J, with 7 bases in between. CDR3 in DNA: TGTGCCAGCAGTGAGGGGTACGAGCAGTACTTC. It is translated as CASSEGYEQYF.

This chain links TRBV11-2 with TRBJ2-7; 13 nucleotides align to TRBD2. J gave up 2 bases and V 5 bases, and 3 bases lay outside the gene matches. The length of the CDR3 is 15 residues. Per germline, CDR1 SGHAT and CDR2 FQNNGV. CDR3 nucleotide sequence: TGTGCCAGCAGCGATGGGACTAGCGGGACCTACGAGCAGTACTTC. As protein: CASSDGTSGTYEQYF.

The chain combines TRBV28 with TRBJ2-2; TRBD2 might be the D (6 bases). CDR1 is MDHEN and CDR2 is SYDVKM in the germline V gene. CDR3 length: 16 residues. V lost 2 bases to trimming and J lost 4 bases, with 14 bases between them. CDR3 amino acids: CASSLRRELITGELFF. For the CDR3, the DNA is TGTGCCAGCAGTTTAAGACGGGAGCTAATCACCGGGGAGCTGTTTTTT.